This TCR beta chain was sequenced in a study of T cell changes during pregnancy in multiple sclerosis. Using immunoSEQ multiplex PCR, the repertoire was profiled, and TCRdb retains in-frame clones only, with some absent. The sample carries 88,000 or so clones, 92% recorded once. V was cut by 6 bases and J by 6 bases, with 18 bases left in between. Germline assignment: CDR1 MNHEY and CDR2 SVGAGI. The CDR3 sequence is 15 residues long. The chain links TRBV6-5 to TRBJ2-1; D perhaps matches TRBD1 (6 bases). This TCR was recovered from a female donor with multiple sclerosis, enrolled in a pregnancy study. The material sequenced was peripheral blood, taken before pregnancy. CDR3 sequence (DNA): TGTGCCAGCAGCCCCTCCATCAGGGGTTTCAATGAGCAGTTCTTC. Residues: CASSPSIRGFNEQFF.